The 27 T cell receptor beta chains given below trace back to one sample, sequenced in a study of T cells in Graves' hyperthyroidism and ophthalmopathy. RNA transcripts served as the template for amplifying TCR beta CDR3 regions. A set of HTBI primers served as the primers for a first-round RT-PCR of the TCR CDR3. Using its own MiXCR run on the multiplex PCR reads, TCRdb lists one record per CDR3 protein. The table has roughly 510,000 distinct CDR3 sequences, roughly 20% seen once. What was sequenced was blood. These receptors originate from a man between 18 and 35 years old with Graves' hyperthyroidism.

V gene TRBV9 combines with J gene TRBJ2-2; 8 positions match TRBD1. CDR1 and CDR2 from the germline V gene are SGDLS and YYNGEE. V lost 4 bases to trimming and J lost 7 bases; unmatched junction nucleotides: 6. The CDR3 is 14 residues long. Written as DNA, the CDR3 is TGTGCCAGCAGCCCGACAGGGGAGGACGGGGAGCTGTTTTTT. Translation gives CASSPTGEDGELFF.

This clonotype appeared many times. The rearrangement joins TRBV12-3 or TRBV12-4 to TRBJ1-2; no firm D call. V lost 6 bases to trimming and J lost 7 bases, with 9 bases between them. CDR3 length: 11 amino acids. In DNA form, the CDR3 reads TGTGCCAGCAGCGGAGGTCCTGGCTACACCTTC. This gives the protein CASSGGPGYTF.

This clonotype showed up just a few times. This sequence joins TRBV6-1 and TRBJ1-5; D gene unclear. Between the trimmed V and J ends, which lost 6 bases and 6 bases, there was a span of 12 bases. Looked up from germline, CDR1 is MNHNS and CDR2 is SASEGT. The CDR3 is made up of 13 amino acids. The CDR3 DNA follows: TGTGCCAGCAGCTCGTCCACAGCTCAGCCCCAGCATTTT. Translation: CASSSSTAQPQHF.

This clonotype was seen a handful of times. The chain combines TRBV12-3 or TRBV12-4 with TRBJ1-5; 8 positions agree with TRBD1. The CDR3 is 15 residues long. V lost 6 bases and J lost 0; bases outside the gene matches: 4. CDR3: CASSYRGDSNQPQHF. CDR3 nucleotide sequence: TGTGCCAGCAGCTACAGGGGGGATAGCAATCAGCCCCAGCATTTT.

This clonotype was seen only a few times. The rearrangement uses TRBV6-1 and TRBJ1-4; the D gene is possibly TRBD1 (6 bases). Trimming took off 2 bases at V and 7 bases at J, with 17 bases between the two ends. The CDR3 spans 16 residues. Per the germline V gene, CDR1 is MNHNS and CDR2 is SASEGT. The CDR3 protein is CASSETGGGGSEKLFF. DNA for the CDR3: TGTGCCAGCAGTGAAACGGGAGGGGGAGGGAGTGAAAAACTGTTTTTT.

The chain employs TRBV12-3 or TRBV12-4 and TRBJ1-1, with D possibly TRBD1 on 5 matching bases. This CDR3 contains 14 residues. V gave up 6 bases and J gave up 4 bases, with 15 bases separating them. The CDR3 nucleotides read TGTGCCAGCAGAAACAGGCTACGCGGCACTGAAGCTTTCTTT. Protein sequence: CASRNRLRGTEAFF.

This clonotype appeared many times. CDR3: CATTQGAGEQYF. CDR3 DNA sequence: TGTGCCACCACGCAGGGGGCGGGTGAGCAGTACTTC. V usage is TRBV19 and J usage is TRBJ2-7; TRBD1 matches 8 bases. The V gene's germline CDR1 is LNHDA and CDR2 SQIVND (reference sequence). This CDR3 is built from 12 residues. V lost 10 bases, J lost 7 bases, and 9 bases stayed unmatched.

A remark on this clonotype: A read error may produce the germline difference seen at one junction end. The CDR3 DNA reads as TGTGCCAGCAGCTACACAGGGAACACTGAAACTTTCTTT. Translation gives CASSYTGNTETFF. This sequence joins TRBV7-2 and TRBJ1-1, with D possibly being TRBD1 (6 bases). Germline CDR1 and CDR2: SGHTA and FQGNSA. The CDR3 totals 13 residues.

In its sample, this clonotype was seen many times. The rearrangement uses TRBV27 and TRBJ2-7; possible D gene TRBD1, 6 bases. The CDR3 is made up of 15 amino acids. V was clipped by 6 bases and J by 3 bases, with 18 bases between them. Germline CDR1 and CDR2: MNHEY and SMNVEV (reference sequence). This CDR3 reads CASSPQGMGVYEQYF. The CDR3 coding sequence is TGTGCCAGCAGCCCCCAGGGGATGGGAGTCTACGAGCAGTACTTC.

The sample holds many counts of this clonotype. The chain combines TRBV29-1 with TRBJ2-7; D is possibly TRBD1 (6 bases). The CDR3 loop spans 13 amino acids. Trimming cost V 4 bases and J 3 bases, with 13 bases left between them. Germline V gives CDR1 SQVTM, CDR2 ANQGSEA. The CDR3 is CSVGDTAGYEQYF. CDR3 in DNA: TGCAGCGTTGGGGACACGGCGGGCTACGAGCAGTACTTC.

This clonotype was counted ten times or more. One junction end disagrees with the germline gene, perhaps due to a read error. CDR3 in DNA: TGTGCCAGCAGTTACTCCCCCTGGACAGGGGTAGAAGCTTCCTTT. The encoded protein is CASSYSPWTGVEASF. The chain uses TRBV6-5 and TRBJ1-1; 9 positions agree with TRBD1. CDR3 length equals 15 residues. Germline V gene lookup returns CDR1 MNHEY and CDR2 SVGAGI.

This clonotype occurred a few times. V and J are TRBV3-1 and TRBJ2-5; D unclear. Germline V gene sequence: CDR1 LGHDT, CDR2 YNNKEL (reference sequence). V gave up 3 bases and J gave up 5 bases, with 13 bases separating them. The CDR3 length is 14 residues. CDR3 loop: CASSQLDVRETQYF. The CDR3 DNA follows: TGTGCCAGCAGCCAGTTGGATGTGCGGGAGACCCAGTACTTC.

This clonotype was counted many times. The genes are TRBV6-2 or TRBV6-3 and TRBJ2-7; 13 nucleotides line up with TRBD2. The CDR3 is 15 residues long. Germline CDR1 MNHEY, CDR2 SVGEGT. V gave up 6 bases and J gave up 2 bases; unmatched junction bases: 4. Here the CDR3 reads CASSPGLAGTYEQYF. DNA for the CDR3: TGTGCCAGCAGCCCGGGACTAGCGGGGACCTACGAGCAGTACTTC.

This chain joins TRBV10-3 and TRBJ1-1; perhaps TRBD1 as D (6 bases). Germline V lookup: CDR1 ENHRY, CDR2 SYGVKD. The CDR3 length is 15 residues. V lost 8 bases to trimming and J lost 1 base, with 17 bases between them. CDR3 sequence (DNA): TGTGCCATCCAACTCCGGGGGGCTTCGAACACTGAAGCTTTCTTT. It yields the protein CAIQLRGASNTEAFF.

CDR3 nucleotide sequence: TGTGCCAGCAGTTTATCCCGGGACGGAAGCTCCTACGAGCAGTACTTC. It translates to CASSLSRDGSSYEQYF. This sequence joins TRBV27 and TRBJ2-7; D possibly matches TRBD1 or TRBD2 (5 bases each). V lost 0 bases, J lost 0 bases, and 12 bases lay in between. CDR1 is MNHEY and CDR2 is SMNVEV in the germline V gene (reference sequence). This CDR3 is 16 amino acids long.

This clonotype was seen ten or more times. V and J are TRBV24-1 and TRBJ2-5; D remains ambiguous. The V gene lost 1 base and the J gene lost 5 bases, with 7 bases spanning the gap. This CDR3 region has 13 residues. CDR1 is KGHDR, CDR2 SFDVKD, per germline. CDR3 loop: CATSDFLGETQYF. For the CDR3, the DNA is TGTGCCACCAGTGATTTTTTGGGGGAGACCCAGTACTTC.

Many counts were recorded for this clonotype. J is TRBJ1-1 and V is TRBV6-1; perhaps TRBD1 as D (5 bases). This CDR3 comprises 12 residues. V was cut by 8 bases and J by 6 bases, with 13 bases left in between. The V gene's germline CDR1 is MNHNS and CDR2 SASEGT. DNA for the CDR3: TGTGCCAGCGCGGCAGGGTTAGCTGAAGCTTTCTTT. The encoded protein is CASAAGLAEAFF.

The sample holds one count of this clonotype. Mismatch with germline at one junction end may stem from a read error. The chain uses TRBV11-3 and TRBJ2-4; weak D call: TRBD1 (6 bases). Looked up from germline, CDR1 is SGHNT and CDR2 is YENEEA. The CDR3 contains 16 residues. The CDR3 nucleotides are TGTGCCAGCAGCCCGACAGGATTTATAGCCAAAAACGTTCAGTACTTC. Its protein product is CASSPTGFIAKNVQYF.

This clonotype was seen a few times. This sequence may be a read error, since a much larger clone differs from it by one base. The J gene is TRBJ1-3, the V gene TRBV12-3 or TRBV12-4; D might be TRBD1 (5 bases). This CDR3 has 15 residues. The chain's CDR3 is CASSTDSHSGNTICF. DNA of the CDR3: TGTGCCAGCAGTACCGACAGTCACTCTGGAAACACCATATGTTTT.

The rearrangement joins TRBV7-2 to TRBJ2-5; D ambiguous. The CDR3 spans 13 residues. Germline V gives CDR1 SGHTA, CDR2 FQGNSA. Trimming shortened V by 2 bases and J by 2 bases, and 6 bases separated the two germline ends. The CDR3 spells CASSLSWQETQYF. In nucleotides, the CDR3 is TGTGCCAGCAGCTTAAGCTGGCAAGAGACCCAGTACTTC. Using reference TRBV7-2 and TRBJ2-5 for the parts outside the CDR3, the full variable domain is GAGVSQSPSNKVTEKGKDVELRCDPISGHTALYWYRQSLGQGLEFLIYFQGNSAPDKSGLPSDRFSAERTGGSVSTLTIQRTQQEDSAVYLCASSLSWQETQYFGPGTRLLVL.

This chain joins TRBV11-1 and TRBJ2-5; 12 bases are a match to TRBD2. This CDR3 comprises 19 residues. Per the germline V gene, CDR1 is SGHAT and CDR2 is FQDESV (reference sequence). Germline trimming cut 5 bases from V and 4 bases from J; bases unmatched to any gene: 17. CDR3 sequence reads: CASSETSGSRKELSETQYF. The CDR3, as DNA: TGTGCCAGCAGCGAGACTAGCGGGAGTAGAAAGGAGCTGTCAGAGACCCAGTACTTC.

V usage is TRBV30 and J usage is TRBJ1-6, with 9 bases lining up with TRBD1. Germline V lookup: CDR1 GTSNPN, CDR2 SVGIG (reference sequence). V lost 3 bases, J lost 9 bases, and 6 bases stayed unmatched. CDR3 size: 14 residues. The CDR3, as DNA: TGTGCCTGGAGCCCGGGACAGGGACTTTCACCCCTCCACTTT. Translated: CAWSPGQGLSPLHF.

This clonotype was observed at least ten times. The rearrangement uses TRBV24-1 and TRBJ2-6; D unclear. V was cut by 4 bases and J by 1 base, with 4 bases left in between. Germline V gene data show CDR1 as KGHDR and CDR2 as SFDVKD. The CDR3 runs 14 residues. CDR3 in DNA: TGTGCCACCAGTGACCTATCTGGGGCCAACGTCCTGACTTTC. This codes for CATSDLSGANVLTF.

Many counts were recorded for this clonotype. This chain uses TRBV6-5 with TRBJ2-5, with TRBD2 matching 8 bases. The CDR3 is 15 amino acids. CDR1 MNHEY and CDR2 SVGAGI come from the germline V gene. V was pared by 4 bases and J by 5 bases, with 9 bases of the junction left unmatched. CDR3 DNA sequence: TGTGCCAGCAGTTCATCAGCGGGAGTGGGGGAGACCCAGTACTTC. Amino acid sequence: CASSSSAGVGETQYF.

This clonotype was found a few times. The chain has TRBV4-1 and TRBJ1-2, with D perhaps TRBD1 (5 bases). V lost 1 base, J lost 4 bases, and 10 bases lay in between. The CDR3 totals 14 residues. Germline lookup yields CDR1 MGHRA and CDR2 YSYEKL. As DNA, the CDR3 is TGCGCCAGCAGCCAAGTCTCGGGGGTCTATGGCTACACCTTC. This sequence encodes CASSQVSGVYGYTF.

The V and J genes are TRBV6-2 or TRBV6-3 and TRBJ2-7; TRBD1 might be the D (5 bases). Germline lookup yields CDR1 MNHEY and CDR2 SVGEGT. Trimming shortened V by 3 bases and J by 4 bases, and 10 bases separated the two germline ends. The CDR3 is 13 amino acids. The CDR3 loop is CASSYRAGYEQYF. The CDR3 DNA sequence: TGTGCCAGCAGTTATCGCGCAGGGTACGAGCAGTACTTC.

The V call is TRBV12-3 or TRBV12-4, the J call TRBJ2-2; the D gene is possibly TRBD2 (6 bases). The CDR3 is 15 residues long. V lost 3 bases and J 8 bases, leaving 16 bases between the germline ends. As DNA, the CDR3 is TGTGCCAGCAGTTTGGCTAGCGCAGGTGGTGGGGAGCTGTTTTTT. It encodes CASSLASAGGGELFF.